The rows below give T cell receptor beta chains drawn from one sample of a study of patients and donors after allogeneic stem cell transplantation. Each CDR3 protein gets one entry after TCRdb re-called the RT-PCR reads with MiXCR. The sample includes more than 150,000 distinct CDR3 sequences, around two fifths of them seen just once. What was sequenced was blood, either unsorted or a sorted T cell fraction (not recorded which). The origin of the receptors is a human donor who was either an allogeneic HSCT recipient or a stem cell or donor lymphocyte infusion donor (not recorded which). It is not recorded whose cells these are; they may come from a transplant donor. Both conserved end residues are part of each CDR3. A D gene is named only where the DNA matches it firmly. Clone size is given for some rows only: seen once, a few or many times, or a class if the clone is expanded.

. | . | TRBJ1-6 | TRBV3-1 | TGTGCCAGCAGCCAAGAACGACAGAATAATTCACCCCTCCACTTT | CASSQERQNNSPLHF
few | . | TRBJ1-3 | TRBV4-1 | TGCGCCAGCAGCCAATATACAGTTGAGTGGAACACCATATATTTT | CASSQYTVEWNTIYF
few | TRBD2 | TRBJ2-3 | TRBV28 | TGTGCCAGCAGTTTATCCCTAGCCGGGAGGGGGGGGCAGTATTTT | CASSLSLAGRGGQYF
few | . | TRBJ1-2 | TRBV28 | TGTGCCAGCACTGCGGGACTCTATGGCTACACCTTC | CASTAGLYGYTF
. | TRBD1 | TRBJ2-7 | TRBV2 | TGTGCCAGCAGTCGGACAGGGCTTTACGAGCAGTACTTC | CASSRTGLYEQYF
. | . | TRBJ1-1 | TRBV27 | TGTGCCAGCAGGATCGCCGGACTCTCTAACACTGAAGCTTTCTTT | CASRIAGLSNTEAFF
. | TRBD2 | TRBJ2-1 | TRBV29-1 | TGCAGCGTTGAGGGGACGGCTTATGGCGGGAGTTCCTACAATGAGCAGTTCTTC | CSVEGTAYGGSSYNEQFF
. | . | TRBJ1-1 | TRBV7-9 | TGTGCCAGCAGAGAAGCCCGGGGAGTAGCTTTCTTT | CASREARGVAFF
few | . | TRBJ1-1 | TRBV6-5 | TGTGCCAGCAGTTACTCGCGGGGACGGCCCAACACTGAAGCTTTCTTT | CASSYSRGRPNTEAFF
few | . | TRBJ1-5 | TRBV6-5 | TGTGCCAGCAGTTACTCAGGGAAGAGCAATCAGCCCCAGCATTTT | CASSYSGKSNQPQHF